Reported below is one TCR beta chain. The method was immunoSEQ multiplex PCR; TCRdb's version includes in-frame clones alone and lacks a portion of them. Among roughly 95,000 clones listed, 88% were seen once. This specimen comes from a study of control samples from healthy donors and cancer patients. The CDR3 is 14 residues long. In germline, CDR1 is SGHKS, CDR2 YYEKEE (reference sequence). Trimming left V 2 bases short and J 4 bases short, with 10 bases between. The chain is built from TRBV5-5 and TRBJ1-3; TRBD1 is a possible D gene (5 bases). The source of this sequence is a young man in good health. Sequencing was carried out using blood. The CDR3 loop reads CASSFGGSGNTIYF. The CDR3 region has the DNA TGTGCCAGCAGCTTTGGGGGATCCGGAAACACCATATATTTT. The whole variable domain, filled in from reference TRBV5-5 and TRBJ1-3, reads DAGVTQSPTHLIKTRGQQVTLRCSPISGHKSVSWYQQVLGQGPQFIFQYYEKEERGRGNFPDRFSARQFPNYSSELNVNALLLGDSALYLCASSFGGSGNTIYFGEGSWLTVV.